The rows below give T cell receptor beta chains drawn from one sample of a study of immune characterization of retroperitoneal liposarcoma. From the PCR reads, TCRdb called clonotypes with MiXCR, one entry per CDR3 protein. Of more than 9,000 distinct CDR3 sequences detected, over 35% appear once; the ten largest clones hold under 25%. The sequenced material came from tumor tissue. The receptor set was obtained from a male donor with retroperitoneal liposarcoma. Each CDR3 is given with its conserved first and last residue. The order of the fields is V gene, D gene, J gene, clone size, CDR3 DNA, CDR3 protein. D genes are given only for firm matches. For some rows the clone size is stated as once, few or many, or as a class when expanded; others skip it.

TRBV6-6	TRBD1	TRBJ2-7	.	TGTGCCAGCAGTTACCTCTCCGGGACAGGGAGCGACGAGCAGTACTTC	CASSYLSGTGSDEQYF
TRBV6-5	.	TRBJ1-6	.	TGTGCCAGCAGTTCCTCGCTCCCCTATAATTCACCCCTCCACTTT	CASSSSLPYNSPLHF
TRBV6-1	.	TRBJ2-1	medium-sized	TGTGCCAGCAGTGAAGGGACCAGCGATGAGCAGTTCTTC	CASSEGTSDEQFF
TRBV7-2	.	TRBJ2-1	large	TGTGCCAGCAGCCCTTTGTATGGGGCCTACAATGAGCAGTTCTTC	CASSPLYGAYNEQFF
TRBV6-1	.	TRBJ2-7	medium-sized	TGTGCCAGCAGTGAAGGGGACCCAAGCTCCTACGAGCAGTACTTC	CASSEGDPSSYEQYF
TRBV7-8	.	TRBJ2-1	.	TGTGCCAGCAGCTTAGCGCGGCCTAGCCCGCACTTGACCTCCTACAATGAGCAGTTCTTC	CASSLARPSPHLTSYNEQFF
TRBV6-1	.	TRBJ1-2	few	TGTGCCAGCAGTGAATTGGATTCTCGGAGCTACACCTTC	CASSELDSRSYTF
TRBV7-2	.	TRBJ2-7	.	TGTGCCAGCAGGACCGATTGGGGGGCCGACGAGCAGTACTTC	CASRTDWGADEQYF
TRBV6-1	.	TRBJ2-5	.	TGTGCCAGCAGTGAACAAGCCAGGGGAAAAGAGACCCAGTACTTC	CASSEQARGKETQYF
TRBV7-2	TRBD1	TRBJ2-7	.	TGTGCCAGCAGCTTAGTTTTGGACAGGGAGTACGAGCAGTACTTC	CASSLVLDREYEQYF
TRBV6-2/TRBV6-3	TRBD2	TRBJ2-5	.	TGTGCCAGCGGTCGACTAGCTCGAGAGACCCAGTACTTC	CASGRLARETQYF
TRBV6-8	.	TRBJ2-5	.	TGTGCCAGCAGTCCCCCGCGGCAGCCGGGGGAGACCCAGTACTTC	CASSPPRQPGETQYF
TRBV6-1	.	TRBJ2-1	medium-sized	TGTGCCAGCAGTGAGTACTCGATCTCCTACGAGCAGTTCTTC	CASSEYSISYEQFF
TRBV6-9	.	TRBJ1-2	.	TGTGCCAGCAGTACGGACAGCACCTATGGCTACACCTTC	CASSTDSTYGYTF
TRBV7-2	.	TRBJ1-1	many	TGTGCCAGCAGCTTAGTGTGGGCGAACACTGAAGCTTTCTTT	CASSLVWANTEAFF
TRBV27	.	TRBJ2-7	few	TGTGCCAGCAGTCCCTGGGCGGGGACAGCCGAGTACGAGCAGTACTTC	CASSPWAGTAEYEQYF
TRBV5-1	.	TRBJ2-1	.	TGCGCCAGCAGCTTGGGCGACAGGAGTTTTACGGATGAGCAGTTCTTC	CASSLGDRSFTDEQFF
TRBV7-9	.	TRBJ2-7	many	TGTGCCAGCAGTCACGAACGGTCAAATGAGCAGTACTTC	CASSHERSNEQYF
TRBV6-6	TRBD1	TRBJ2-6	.	TGTGCCAGCAGTTACGCGACAGGGACTGGGGCCAACGTCCTGACTTTC	CASSYATGTGANVLTF
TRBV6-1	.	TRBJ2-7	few	TGTGCCAGCAGTGAAATCAGGGAGCAGTACTTC	CASSEIREQYF
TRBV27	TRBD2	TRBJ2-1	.	TGTGCCAGCAGTGCACTAGCGGGAGCTTTAGGTGAGCAGTTCTTC	CASSALAGALGEQFF
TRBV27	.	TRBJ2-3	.	TGTGCCAGCAGCAGAAGGTTTGTAGATACGCAGTATTTT	CASSRRFVDTQYF
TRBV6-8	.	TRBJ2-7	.	TGTGCCAGCAGTCCGAATCAGGCGTACGAGCAGTACTTC	CASSPNQAYEQYF
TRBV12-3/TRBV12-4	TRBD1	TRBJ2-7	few	TGTGCCAGCAGATTCTACAGGGGCTATGACGAGCAGTACTTC	CASRFYRGYDEQYF
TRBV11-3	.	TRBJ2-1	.	TGTGCCAGCAGCGCCACCCTCCGGGGCCGCGGTATCCCCTCGACCCAGTTCTTC	CASSATLRGRGIPSTQFF
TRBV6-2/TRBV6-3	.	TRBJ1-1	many	TGTGCCAGCAGTTACCTTCTCGGGTCGGAAGACAATGAAGCTTTCTTT	CASSYLLGSEDNEAFF
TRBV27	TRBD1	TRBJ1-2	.	TGTGCCAGCAGTTTAGAACCGGACAGGAGTGGCTACACCTTC	CASSLEPDRSGYTF
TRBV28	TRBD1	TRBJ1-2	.	TGTGCCAGCAGCCCCTTGCGGAGTGGTCACAGGGGGCACTATGGCTACACCTTC	CASSPLRSGHRGHYGYTF
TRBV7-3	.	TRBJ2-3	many	TGTGCCAGCAGCTTATCCCCCACCTCTGCTAGCACAGATACGCAGTATTTT	CASSLSPTSASTDTQYF
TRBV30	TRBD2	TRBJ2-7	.	TGTGCCTGGAGAAAATACAGCGGGAGCTACGAGCAGTACTTC	CAWRKYSGSYEQYF
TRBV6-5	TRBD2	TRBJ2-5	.	TGTGCCAGCAGTTACCGACGGATAACGGCGGGAGAAAAAAAAGAGACCCAGTACTTC	CASSYRRITAGEKKETQYF
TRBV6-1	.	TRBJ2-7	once	TGTGCCAGCAGTGCCCGGACAGACCTCTACGAGCAGTACTTC	CASSARTDLYEQYF
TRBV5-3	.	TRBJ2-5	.	TGTGCCAGCAGCCCAGCCCCCCAGGGCTCCCAAGAGACCCAGTACTTC	CASSPAPQGSQETQYF
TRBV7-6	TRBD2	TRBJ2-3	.	TGTGCCAGCAGCTTAGCGTTAACTAGCGGCCGCACAGATACGCAGTATTTT	CASSLALTSGRTDTQYF
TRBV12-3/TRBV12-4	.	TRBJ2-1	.	TGTGCCAGCAGTAATCGGGACCGTGGTTACGAGCAGTTCTTC	CASSNRDRGYEQFF
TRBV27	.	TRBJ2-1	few	TGTGCCAGCAGTCCGCCCAGGGGCGAGCAGTTCTTC	CASSPPRGEQFF
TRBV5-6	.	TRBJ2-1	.	TGTGCCAGCAGCTTATCGTCCTGGCAGGAGTTGAAGCAGTTCTTC	CASSLSSWQELKQFF
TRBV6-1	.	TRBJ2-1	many	TGTGCCAGCAATCCCGGCGTCGCCTACGAGCAGTTCTTC	CASNPGVAYEQFF
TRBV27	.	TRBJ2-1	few	TGTGCCAGCAGTCTAGGGCGGACCTACAATGAGCAGTTCTTC	CASSLGRTYNEQFF
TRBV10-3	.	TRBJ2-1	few	TGTGCCAGCAGAGCACAGGGCGCCCTATACGAGCAGTTCTTC	CASRAQGALYEQFF
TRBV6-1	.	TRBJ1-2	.	TGTGCCAGCAGTGAAGCGCAGGGGTACTATGGCTACACCTTC	CASSEAQGYYGYTF
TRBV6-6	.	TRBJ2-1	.	TGTGCCAGCAGTTACGACGGTAGCTCCTACAATGAGCAGTTCTTC	CASSYDGSSYNEQFF
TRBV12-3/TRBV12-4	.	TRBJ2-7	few	TGTGCCAGCAGTGACAGGTCCTACGAGCAGTACTTC	CASSDRSYEQYF